The 22 T cell receptor beta chains below all came from one sample that was sequenced in a study of regulatory T cells in long-lasting Graves disease. In building TCR beta libraries, iRepertoire HTBI primers were used together with Arm-PCR of CDR3 regions. A single record per CDR3 protein comes from TCRdb applying MiXCR to the multiplex PCR reads. The sample yields 350,000 to 500,000 distinct CDR3 sequences, 12% to 15% seen once. Time point given: newly diagnosed GD, antithyroid drugs for less than 3 months. RNA from PBMCs was the source of the TCR library. Separately, the same data were catalogued under a study of T cells in Graves' hyperthyroidism and ophthalmopathy.

Source: peripheral blood mononuclear cells (PBMCs), taken at new diagnosis, from a patient treated with antithyroid drugs. The receptors were sampled from a woman in her forties or fifties with Graves disease.

The chain recombines TRBV5-1 with TRBJ2-5, with D unclear. Per germline, CDR1 SGHRS and CDR2 YFSETQ. Trimming left V 6 bases short and J 0 bases short, with 9 bases between. The CDR3 has 13 residues. The CDR3 DNA reads TGCGCCAGCACGCAGGCGTACCAAGAGACCCAGTACTTC. Residues: CASTQAYQETQYF.

J is TRBJ2-1 and V is TRBV6-2 or TRBV6-3; no clear D. The CDR3 is 14 amino acids. Germline V gene lookup returns CDR1 MNHEY and CDR2 SVGEGT. With 6 bases removed from V and 0 bases from J, the gap between germline ends came to 9 bases. The CDR3 coding sequence is TGTGCCAGCAGCTATATAACCTCCTACAATGAGCAGTTCTTC. Residues: CASSYITSYNEQFF.

This clonotype was counted only a few times. The V gene is TRBV3-1, the J gene TRBJ2-7; D gene uncertain. CDR3 length: 13 residues. Per germline, CDR1 LGHDT and CDR2 YNNKEL (reference sequence). V was cut by 4 bases and J by 2 bases, with 9 bases left in between. In DNA, the CDR3 is TGTGCCAGCAGCCTCCGTAATACCTACGAGCAGTACTTC. This translates into CASSLRNTYEQYF.

The V gene is TRBV4-1, the J gene TRBJ1-2; weak D call: TRBD1 (6 bases). Germline CDR1 and CDR2: MGHRA and YSYEKL. The germline V and J ends were trimmed by 2 bases and 0 bases, with 13 bases remaining between them. The CDR3 totals 16 residues. The CDR3 region is CASSQSWGAPNYGYTF. CDR3 nucleotide sequence: TGCGCCAGCAGCCAATCGTGGGGGGCTCCTAACTATGGCTACACCTTC.

Of note for this clonotype: This may be a read error: a much more frequent sequence differs by one nucleotide. This chain uses TRBV2 with TRBJ2-1; 14 bases are shared with TRBD2. The CDR3 contains 20 residues. Germline V CDR1 and CDR2: SNHLY, FYNNEI. This CDR3 is CASSADPGLAGVFSYDEQFF. Written as DNA, the CDR3 is TGTGCCAGCAGTGCTGACCCGGGACTAGCGGGAGTTTTTTCCTACGATGAGCAGTTCTTC.

This clonotype was picked up many times. The genes are TRBV11-2 and TRBJ2-7, with D possibly being TRBD2 (5 bases). From germline, CDR1 is SGHAT and CDR2 FQNNGV. The V gene lost 4 bases and the J gene lost 3 bases, with 13 bases spanning the gap. The length of the CDR3 is 14 residues. Written as DNA, the CDR3 is TGTGCCAGCAGCTCGACACAGCGGAGCTACGAGCAGTACTTC. Protein: CASSSTQRSYEQYF.

The chain joins TRBV19 to TRBJ2-1; no reliable D call. The CDR3 contains 14 residues. V was trimmed by 4 bases and J by 8 bases, leaving 15 bases between them. Germline values: CDR1 LNHDA, CDR2 SQIVND (reference sequence). The CDR3 sequence is CASSRRATVHEQFF. The CDR3 bases are TGTGCCAGTAGTAGACGGGCGACGGTCCATGAGCAGTTCTTC.

The genes are TRBV9 and TRBJ2-7, with D possibly being TRBD2 (7 bases). CDR3 length: 14 residues. Looked up from germline, CDR1 is SGDLS and CDR2 is YYNGEE. Trimming removed 3 bases from V and 5 bases from J, with 15 bases in between. As DNA, the CDR3 is TGTGCCAGCAGCGACCCGCGGGGGCTCAACGAGCAGTACTTC. Its protein is CASSDPRGLNEQYF.

This clonotype appeared a few times. V and J are TRBV9 and TRBJ2-1, with D hard to call. CDR3 length equals 15 residues. Germline loops: CDR1 SGDLS, CDR2 YYNGEE. V was cut by 0 bases and J by 0 bases, with 7 bases left in between. The CDR3 DNA reads TGTGCCAGCAGCGTAGAGTTGAACTCCTACAATGAGCAGTTCTTC. It specifies CASSVELNSYNEQFF.

This clonotype was seen ten or more times. The V gene is TRBV29-1, the J gene TRBJ1-1; D is undetermined. V lost 4 bases, J lost 1 base, and 10 bases lay in between. CDR1 SQVTM and CDR2 ANQGSEA come from the germline V gene. This CDR3 is 13 amino acids long. The CDR3 DNA sequence: TGCAGCGTTGCGGTCAGTGCGAACACTGAAGCTTTCTTT. This sequence encodes CSVAVSANTEAFF.

This clonotype was seen at least ten times. The CDR3 nucleotides are TGTGCCAGCAGTTACACAGCAGGGCGTTTGGCTAATGAAAAACTGTTTTTT. Its translation: CASSYTAGRLANEKLFF. The chain combines TRBV6-5 with TRBJ1-4; TRBD1 is a possible D gene (5 bases). V was shortened by 2 bases and J by 3 bases, with 16 bases between the two germline ends. The CDR3 has 17 amino acids. Germline CDR1 and CDR2: MNHEY and SVGAGI.

This clonotype was found many times. This rearrangement joins TRBV20-1 to TRBJ1-1, with D hard to call. Trimming took off 3 bases at V and 2 bases at J, with 13 bases between the two ends. Germline V gives CDR1 DFQATT, CDR2 SNEGSKA (reference sequence). The CDR3 loop spans 14 amino acids. This CDR3 is CSARDTVGNTEAFF. The CDR3 DNA follows: TGCAGTGCTAGGGATACCGTGGGTAACACTGAAGCTTTCTTT.

This clonotype was seen at least ten times. The chain employs TRBV3-1 and TRBJ2-1; D may be TRBD2 (5 bases). Looked up from germline, CDR1 is LGHDT and CDR2 is YNNKEL (reference sequence). V was cut by 4 bases and J by 9 bases, with 16 bases left in between. This CDR3 has 14 amino acids. The CDR3 region is CASSPSTSFVEQFF. As DNA, the CDR3 is TGTGCCAGCAGCCCTAGCACTAGTTTTGTTGAGCAGTTCTTC.

In this sample, this clonotype turned up many times. This chain uses TRBV11-2 with TRBJ2-3; possibly TRBD1 for D (5 bases). Germline loops: CDR1 SGHAT, CDR2 FQNNGV. The CDR3 length is 19 residues. Trimming shortened V by 1 base and J by 0 bases, and 20 bases separated the two germline ends. DNA for the CDR3: TGTGCCAGCAGCTTAGTATGGGCTAGTAGGGGAACTAGCACAGATACGCAGTATTTT. This sequence encodes CASSLVWASRGTSTDTQYF.

This sequence joins TRBV6-2 or TRBV6-3 and TRBJ1-4; maybe TRBD1 (5 bases). Trimming took off 7 bases at V and 1 base at J, with 10 bases between the two ends. Germline V CDR1 and CDR2: MNHEY, SVGEGT. This CDR3 comprises 14 residues. The DNA for the CDR3 is TGTGCCAGCAAGAGGGGTGTAACTAATGAAAAACTGTTTTTT. Translated, it gives CASKRGVTNEKLFF.

The sample holds many counts of this clonotype. The gene calls are TRBV11-2 and TRBJ1-3; TRBD1 aligns across 8 bases. This CDR3 spans 19 amino acids. After removal of 5 bases from V and 0 bases from J, the junction contained 15 bases not matched to a gene. Germline lookup yields CDR1 SGHAT and CDR2 FQNNGV. CDR3 loop: CASSPGQGGPKSSGNTIYF. The CDR3 nucleotides are TGTGCCAGCAGCCCCGGACAGGGTGGTCCCAAGAGCTCTGGAAACACCATATATTTT.

This sequence joins TRBV28 and TRBJ2-5; D gene ambiguous. The V end lost 2 bases, the J end lost 1 base, and 8 bases lay between the germline ends. The CDR3 consists of 14 residues. Germline CDR1 reads MDHEN; CDR2 reads SYDVKM. In nucleotides, the CDR3 is TGTGCCAGCAGTTTAGTTCACAGCCAAGAGACCCAGTACTTC. This sequence encodes CASSLVHSQETQYF.

This clonotype was counted ten times or more. The chain carries TRBV7-2 and TRBJ2-5; TRBD2 agrees at 7 bases. The germline gives CDR1 SGHTA, CDR2 FQGNSA. V shed 1 base, J shed 4 bases, and the junction held 6 bases outside the gene matches. This CDR3 spans 15 amino acids. CDR3 loop: CASSLDRGVGETQYF. CDR3 nucleotide sequence: TGTGCCAGCAGCTTAGATCGGGGGGTGGGAGAGACCCAGTACTTC.

The chain recombines TRBV7-3 with TRBJ2-1; the match to TRBD2 covers 11 bases. Germline CDR1 and CDR2: SGHTA and FQGTGA. V dropped 3 bases and J dropped 10; count of bases not matched to a gene: 5. The CDR3 is 14 residues long. The CDR3 nucleotides read TGTGCCAGCAGCTTGACTAGCGGGGCCTACGAGCAGTTCTTC. Translation: CASSLTSGAYEQFF.

This clonotype came up many times. The chain combines TRBV5-8 with TRBJ2-3; D remains unclear. This CDR3 is 16 amino acids long. V was trimmed by 3 bases and J by 2 bases, leaving 16 bases between them. Germline V gene lookup returns CDR1 SGHTS and CDR2 YDEGEE. CDR3 in amino acids: CASSSTRAIATDTQYF. CDR3 DNA: TGTGCCAGCAGCTCCACTCGGGCCATAGCCACAGATACGCAGTATTTT.

The sample holds a few counts of this clonotype. The chain joins TRBV20-1 to TRBJ1-6; D perhaps matches TRBD1 (5 bases). Germline CDR1 reads DFQATT; CDR2 reads SNEGSKA (reference sequence). This CDR3 is 15 amino acids long. V lost 2 bases to trimming and J lost 7 bases, with 15 bases between them. CDR3 in amino acids: CSARLPGPGNSPLHF. The CDR3 coding sequence is TGCAGTGCTAGACTTCCGGGACCAGGGAATTCACCCCTCCACTTT.

This chain connects TRBV7-8 to TRBJ2-7, with TRBD2 identical over 9 bases. There are 15 residues in the CDR3. V shed 5 bases, J shed 7 bases, and the junction held 12 bases outside the gene matches. Germline V lookup: CDR1 SGHVS, CDR2 FQNEAQ. CDR3 sequence: CASSARISGSREQYF. Written as DNA, the CDR3 is TGTGCCAGCAGCGCCCGAATTAGCGGGAGTCGAGAGCAGTACTTC.